A selection of T cell receptor beta chains follows, all from one sample in a study of blood T cell repertoires in COVID-19. Clones were sequenced by immunoSEQ multiplex PCR, and TCRdb holds only the in-frame ones, with some missing. The sample consists of about 70,000 clones, approximately 86% of them appearing once. Sequenced sample: peripheral blood. All receptors derive from a woman aged 55-75 years with acute or convalescent COVID-19. The CDR3 runs from the conserved cysteine through the conserved F or W. The D gene is left open where the match is weak. Rows give clone size only sometimes, using once, few, many, or a class for an expanded clone.

cdr3_aa,cdr3_nt,clone_size,d_call,j_call,v_call
CASSESPTSTDTQYF,TGCGCCAGCAGTGAGTCGCCGACTAGCACAGATACGCAGTATTTT,once,NA,TRBJ2-3,TRBV10-1
CASSQELTGVPSNQPQHF,TGCGCCAGCAGCCAAGAATTGACAGGGGTTCCTAGCAATCAGCCCCAGCATTTT,many,TRBD1,TRBJ1-5,TRBV4-1
CASSGPDEKLFF,TGTGCCAGTAGTGGCCCAGATGAAAAACTGTTTTTT,NA,NA,TRBJ1-4,TRBV19
CSVGPPRGWTEAFF,TGCAGCGTTGGACCCCCCCGGGGTTGGACTGAAGCTTTCTTT,NA,NA,TRBJ1-1,TRBV29-1
CASSDSTLRDPAYEQYF,TGTGCCAGTAGCGACTCCACGCTCCGGGATCCGGCTTACGAGCAGTACTTC,NA,NA,TRBJ2-7,TRBV19
CASSQEIRGGYEQYF,TGTGCCAGCAGCCAAGAGATCAGGGGTGGCTACGAGCAGTACTTC,NA,NA,TRBJ2-7,TRBV14
CSVRWRTGGSGTEAFF,TGCAGCGTCCGATGGCGGACAGGGGGCTCTGGCACTGAAGCTTTCTTT,NA,TRBD1,TRBJ1-1,TRBV29-1
CASSSQSNGAPNYGYTF,TGTGCCAGCAGTTCCCAGTCTAATGGGGCGCCAAACTATGGCTACACCTTC,once,NA,TRBJ1-2,TRBV27
CATSDRGTDTQYF,TGTGCCACCAGTGACCGAGGTACAGATACGCAGTATTTT,NA,NA,TRBJ2-3,TRBV24-1
CASRGEGGENYGYTF,TGTGCCAGCAGGGGAGAAGGGGGCGAAAACTATGGCTACACCTTC,NA,TRBD1,TRBJ1-2,TRBV28
CASSRGQGVIANEKLFF,TGTGCCAGTAGCAGAGGACAGGGGGTTATTGCTAATGAAAAACTGTTTTTT,NA,TRBD1,TRBJ1-4,TRBV19
CASSQNRGETYEQYF,TGTGCCAGCAGCCAGAACAGGGGGGAAACCTACGAGCAGTACTTC,NA,TRBD1,TRBJ2-7,TRBV7-6
CASSDAKTSRGGYTF,TGTGCCAGCAGTGACGCGAAAACATCCAGGGGTGGCTACACCTTC,NA,NA,TRBJ1-2,TRBV2
CASRASYNSPLHF,TGTGCCAGCAGGGCCTCCTATAATTCACCCCTCCACTTT,once,NA,TRBJ1-6,TRBV2
CASSQARTGGSGNTIYF,TGTGCCAGCAGCCAAGCTCGGACAGGGGGCTCTGGAAACACCATATATTTT,NA,TRBD1,TRBJ1-3,TRBV3-1/TRBV3-2
CASSGDSNQPQHF,TGTGCCAGCTCCGGAGATAGCAATCAGCCCCAGCATTTT,once,NA,TRBJ1-5,TRBV18
CASTPGLAGSRTQYF,TGTGCCAGTACCCCGGGACTAGCGGGATCGAGGACCCAGTACTTC,NA,TRBD2,TRBJ2-5,TRBV19
CASRTVSTETQYF,TGTGCCAGCAGGACAGTCAGCACAGAGACCCAGTACTTC,NA,NA,TRBJ2-5,TRBV6-5
CAIRVGTVDEAFF,TGTGCCATCAGGGTCGGGACAGTGGACGAAGCTTTCTTT,NA,TRBD1,TRBJ1-1,TRBV10-3
CASSSGGTGNTIYF,TGTGCCAGCTCCTCAGGGGGAACTGGAAACACCATATATTTT,once,TRBD1,TRBJ1-3,TRBV18
CASSPPFGENYGYTF,TGTGCCAGCAGCCCACCGTTTGGGGAGAACTATGGCTACACCTTC,NA,NA,TRBJ1-2,TRBV14
CASSYVLAGAGLLIQYF,TGTGCCAGCAGTTACGTACTAGCGGGAGCAGGATTGCTCATTCAGTACTTC,NA,TRBD2,TRBJ2-4,TRBV6-2/TRBV6-3
CASSPRQGTDSPLHF,TGTGCCAGTAGTCCAAGACAGGGGACGGATTCACCCCTCCACTTT,NA,TRBD1,TRBJ1-6,TRBV19
CASSRQRQPPDEQYF,TGTGCCAGCAGCCGTCAGCGACAGCCTCCTGACGAGCAGTACTTC,few,NA,TRBJ2-7,TRBV28